This T cell receptor beta chain appears in the sequencing data of a study of technical replicates of blood from several donors (dated by TCRdb to between 2016 and 2019). A word on this clone: This clone's antigen is unknown. No base quality values were provided; no much bigger clone lies one nucleotide off.

The CDR3 holds 13 amino acids from the cysteine to the phenylalanine. Left in the record is the CDR3 DNA by itself, 39 bases read in frame from the first base. According to the germline V gene (reference sequence), CDR1 reads MNHNY and CDR2 reads SVGAGI. Between the V and J ends, shortened by 5 bases and 7 bases respectively, the junction contains 12 bases. Libraries came from the immunoSEQ multiplex PCR assay. TCRdb limited this immuneACCESS table to in-frame rearrangements with V and J called. A share of clones is missing; checked studies link under half to unresolved V genes, and the rest is unexplained. The sample table contains about 83,000 clones; only one count was recorded for 92% of them. The top ten clonotypes cover 0.27% of the sample.

The chain uses TRBV6-6 and TRBJ1-5; no D segment can be confidently identified. The source material was T cells isolated from PBMCs. This clonotype originated in a human donor in good health. The bases read TGTGCCAGCAGTCGAATATCGGGGCAGCCCCAGCATTTT. It is translated as CASSRISGQPQHF.